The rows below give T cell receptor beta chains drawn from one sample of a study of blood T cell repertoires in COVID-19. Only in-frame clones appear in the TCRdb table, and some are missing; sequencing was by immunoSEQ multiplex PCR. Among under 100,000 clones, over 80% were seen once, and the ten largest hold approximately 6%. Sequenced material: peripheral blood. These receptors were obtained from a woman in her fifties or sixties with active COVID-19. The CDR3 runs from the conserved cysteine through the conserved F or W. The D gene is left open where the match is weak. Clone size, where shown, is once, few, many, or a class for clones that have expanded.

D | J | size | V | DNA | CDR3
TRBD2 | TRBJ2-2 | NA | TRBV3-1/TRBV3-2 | TGTGCCAGCAGCTCCCTAGCGGGAGTTGGCACCGGGGAGCTGTTTTTT | CASSSLAGVGTGELFF
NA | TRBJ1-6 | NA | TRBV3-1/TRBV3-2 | TGTGCCAGCAGCCCCGTAAAGGGGGTCGGTTCACCCCTCCACTTT | CASSPVKGVGSPLHF
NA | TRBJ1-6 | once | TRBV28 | TGTGCCAGCAGTCCTCTGCAGGGGCCTTCACCCCTCCACTTT | CASSPLQGPSPLHF
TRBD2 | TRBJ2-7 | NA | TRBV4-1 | TGCGCCAGCAGCCAAGGCCCTAGCGGCAACTCCTACGAGCAGTACTTC | CASSQGPSGNSYEQYF
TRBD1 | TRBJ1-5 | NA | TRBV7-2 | TGTGCCAGCAGCGTAGACAGGGGCAGCAATCAGCCCCAGCATTTT | CASSVDRGSNQPQHF
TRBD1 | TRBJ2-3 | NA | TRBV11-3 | TGTGCCAGCAGCAGACAGGGTAGTACAGATACGCAGTATTTT | CASSRQGSTDTQYF
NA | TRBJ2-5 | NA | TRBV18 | TGTGCCAGCTCACCACCCCCGGGAACGGAGACCCAGTACTTC | CASSPPPGTETQYF
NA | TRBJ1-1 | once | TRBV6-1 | TGTGCCAGCAGTGACAGGCAGCCCGGCACTGAAGCTTTCTTT | CASSDRQPGTEAFF
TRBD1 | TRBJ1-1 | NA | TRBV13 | TGTGCCAGCAGCTGGACAGGGAGGGGAACTGAAGCTTTCTTT | CASSWTGRGTEAFF
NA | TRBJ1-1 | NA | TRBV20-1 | TGCAGTGCTAGAGCCGAGGTGGGAGCTTTCTTT | CSARAEVGAFF
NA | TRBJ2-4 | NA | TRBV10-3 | TGTGCCATCAGTGGAGAGGGCACCCCAGCCAAAAACATTCAGTACTTC | CAISGEGTPAKNIQYF
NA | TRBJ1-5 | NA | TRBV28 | TGTGCCAGCAGTTTGCCACACAGGGAACAGCCCCAGCATTTT | CASSLPHREQPQHF
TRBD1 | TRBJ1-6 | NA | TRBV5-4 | TGTGCCAGCAGCATGAGACAGGGCTCGGATTCACCCCTCCACTTT | CASSMRQGSDSPLHF
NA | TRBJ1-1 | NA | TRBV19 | TGTGCCAGTAGTATGTCCAGGTACACTGAAGCTTTCTTT | CASSMSRYTEAFF
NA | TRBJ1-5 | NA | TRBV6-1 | TGTGCCAGCAGTGAAGGCCCGAGATTGGCCCAGCATTTT | CASSEGPRLAQHF
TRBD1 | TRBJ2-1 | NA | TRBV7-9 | TGTGCCAGCAGCGGATGGACAGGGACAGACACGAATGAGCAGTTCTTC | CASSGWTGTDTNEQFF
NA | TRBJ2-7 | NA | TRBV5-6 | TGTGCCAGCAGCAAGGGGGGGGGTTACTACGAGCAGTACTTC | CASSKGGGYYEQYF
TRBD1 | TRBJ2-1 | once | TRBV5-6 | TGTGCCAGCAGCTTGGGGGGACAGGGCCTGATGTCAAGCAATGAGCAGTTCTTC | CASSLGGQGLMSSNEQFF
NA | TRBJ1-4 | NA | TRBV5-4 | TGTGCCAGCAGCCCGGGGGGGGACGCAACTAATGAAAAACTGTTTTTT | CASSPGGDATNEKLFF
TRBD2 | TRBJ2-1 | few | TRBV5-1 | TGCGCCAGCAGCTCAGCGGGACTAGCGGGGGGTGAGCAGTTCTTC | CASSSAGLAGGEQFF
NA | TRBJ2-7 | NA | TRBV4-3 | TGCGCCAGCAGCCAAGAGCAGGGGCCGTACGAGCAGTACTTC | CASSQEQGPYEQYF
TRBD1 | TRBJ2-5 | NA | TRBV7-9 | TGTGCCAGCAGCCCGACAGGGAGAGAGACCCAGTACTTC | CASSPTGRETQYF
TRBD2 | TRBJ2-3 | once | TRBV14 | TGTGCCAGCAGCGCAAGATATACTAGCGGAACCACAGATACGCAGTATTTT | CASSARYTSGTTDTQYF
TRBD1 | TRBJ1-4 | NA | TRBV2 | TGTGCCAGCACTCAGACAGGGGGTTTCGAAAAACTGTTTTTT | CASTQTGGFEKLFF
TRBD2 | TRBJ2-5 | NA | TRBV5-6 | TGTGCCAGCAGCCAAAGGACTAGCGGGGGCCGGACGGTGGAGACCCAGTACTTC | CASSQRTSGGRTVETQYF
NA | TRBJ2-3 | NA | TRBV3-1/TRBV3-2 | TGTGCCAGCAGCCAACCAGGAACAGATACGCAGTATTTT | CASSQPGTDTQYF
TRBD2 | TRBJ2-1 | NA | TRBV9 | TGTGCCAGCAGCGTAGACCCTAGCGGGGGGGCTTACAATGAGCAGTTCTTC | CASSVDPSGGAYNEQFF
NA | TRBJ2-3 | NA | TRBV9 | TGTGCCAGCAGCGTACTAGCGCAAGATACGCAGTATTTT | CASSVLAQDTQYF